The 2 T cell receptor beta chains below were found in one sample sequenced in a study of blood T cell repertoires in COVID-19. Sequencing used immunoSEQ multiplex PCR; TCRdb keeps in-frame clones, though not all of them. The table has over 55,000 clones, approximately 90% seen once; the top ten hold around 9%. The source material was peripheral blood. The origin of the receptors is a human donor in a cohort sampled during active COVID-19.

The V and J genes are TRBV5-4 and TRBJ2-7; 10 positions agree with TRBD1. Losses at the gene ends were 6 bases for V and 5 bases for J; bases not matched to a gene: 5. The length of the CDR3 is 13 residues. The germline CDR1 and CDR2 sequences are SGHNT and YYREEE (reference sequence). The CDR3 DNA is TGTGCCAGCAACCGGGACAGGGGTCACGAGCAGTACTTC. Translating gives CASNRDRGHEQYF.

The chain joins TRBV27 to TRBJ1-2; 10 bases match TRBD1. Germline loops: CDR1 MNHEY, CDR2 SMNVEV (reference sequence). Unmatched junction bases numbered 9, after V lost 8 bases and J lost 0 bases. This CDR3 is 16 amino acids long. The CDR3 DNA follows: TGTGCCAGCGCCCGGACAGGGGGGTTCGCTAACTATGGCTACACCTTC. Amino acid sequence: CASARTGGFANYGYTF.